This T cell receptor (beta chain) was identified during a study of blood T cell repertoires in COVID-19. The wider study: Sites in the United States, Italy and Spain provided acute and convalescent COVID-19 samples. Sources were T cells, B-cell-depleted T cells, or PBMCs; the material itself was cDNA or gDNA.

CDR1 is GTSNPN, CDR2 SVGIG, per germline (reference sequence). This CDR3 spans 14 amino acids. Trimming cost V 6 bases and J 5 bases, with 18 bases left between them. Patients from Seattle were sampled longitudinally, starting during active infection. As originally analysed: Reference gene primer amplification yielded estimated nucleated cell counts. Repertoires were generated with immunoSEQ multiplex PCR, while TCRdb's copy carries only in-frame clones and drops some. V, J and clone size were drawn from that table, and D and trimming were deduced from the DNA. Of 300,000 to 350,000 clones in the sample, roughly 90% are singletons; the top ten hold around 6.6%.

The TCR was taken from an older woman with COVID-19, enrolled during active disease. The V gene is TRBV30, the J gene TRBJ2-3, with D hard to call. Sequencing was done on a sample of peripheral blood. The CDR3 is CACQAPSFIDTQYF. CDR3 nucleotide sequence: TGTGCCTGCCAGGCACCGAGTTTCATAGATACGCAGTATTTT. The whole variable domain, filled in from reference TRBV30 and TRBJ2-3, reads SQTIHQWPATLVQPVGSPLSLECTVEGTSNPNLYWYRQAAGRGLQLLFYSVGIGQISSEVPQNLSASRPQDRQFILSSKKLLLSDSGFYLCACQAPSFIDTQYFGPGTRLTVL.